These 25 T cell receptor beta chains originate from one sample sequenced in a study of blood T cells in healthy people across ages. The second PCR ran about 6 to 11 cycles with a sample-barcoded 5' primer and J-beta primers. TCRdb re-derived calls from the 5' RACE reads in MiXCR, one entry per CDR3 protein. The sample shows under 2 million distinct CDR3 sequences, about 35% of them seen only once. The sample comprised blood. These receptors originate from a woman in her 30s in good health.

This rearrangement joins TRBV27 to TRBJ2-7; TRBD2 matches at 7 bases. Germline CDR1 and CDR2: MNHEY and SMNVEV (reference sequence). V dropped 6 bases and J dropped 5; count of bases not matched to a gene: 13. The CDR3 totals 15 residues. In DNA, the CDR3 is TGTGCCAGCAGCCCCTTTGGGACTACCCCTGACGAGCAGTACTTC. Its protein product is CASSPFGTTPDEQYF.

In this sample, this clonotype turned up a few times. The genes are TRBV12-3 or TRBV12-4 and TRBJ1-4; TRBD1 might be the D (6 bases). Trimming left V 6 bases short and J 6 bases short, with 14 bases between. This CDR3 region has 14 residues. The CDR3 DNA follows: TGTGCCAGCAGATCCGGGACAAGGGATGAAAAACTGTTTTTT. As protein: CASRSGTRDEKLFF.

This clonotype turned up a few times. V gene TRBV28 combines with J gene TRBJ1-2, with 7 bases that match TRBD1. CDR1 MDHEN and CDR2 SYDVKM come from the germline V gene. V shed 1 base, J shed 7 bases, and the junction held 6 bases outside the gene matches. The CDR3 has 14 residues. CDR3 nucleotides: TGTGCCAGCAGTTTATTAGACAGGGTCTCTGGCTACACCTTC. Encoded protein: CASSLLDRVSGYTF.

This clonotype was recorded once. One end of the junction is discordant with germline, which a read error may explain. This sequence joins TRBV10-3 and TRBJ2-5; possibly TRBD1 for D (7 bases). Per germline, CDR1 ENHRY and CDR2 SYGVKD. The CDR3 consists of 16 residues. The DNA for the CDR3 is TGTGCCATCGGTGAGATTGGCGGGACAGCCCAAGAGACCCAGTACTTC. Protein sequence: CAIGEIGGTAQETQYF.

This clonotype was counted only a few times. V gene TRBV5-1 combines with J gene TRBJ2-6, with D tentatively TRBD1 or TRBD2 (5 bases each). Germline-derived CDR1 and CDR2 are SGHRS and YFSETQ. V dropped 4 bases and J dropped 2 bases, with 10 bases sitting between them. The CDR3 extends over 15 amino acids. The CDR3 bases are TGCGCCAGCAGCATACGGGGCGCTGGGGCCAACGTCCTGACTTTC. Translation: CASSIRGAGANVLTF.

The rearrangement uses TRBV6-6 and TRBJ2-5; 9 bases align to TRBD2. Losses at the gene ends were 3 bases for V and 5 bases for J; bases not matched to a gene: 4. Looked up from germline, CDR1 is MNHNY and CDR2 is SVGAGI (reference sequence). This CDR3 region has 14 residues. In DNA, the CDR3 is TGTGCCAGCAGTTATAAAACTAGCGGGGAGACCCAGTACTTC. Translating gives CASSYKTSGETQYF.

V gene TRBV12-3 or TRBV12-4 combines with J gene TRBJ2-1, with unresolved D. Trimming stripped 6 bases from V and 1 base from J, with 13 bases between. The CDR3 is made up of 15 amino acids. The CDR3 DNA reads as TGTGCCAGCAGGGATCAGGAAAGGTCCTACAATGAGCAGTTCTTC. It yields the protein CASRDQERSYNEQFF.

This clonotype was observed a single time. The chain combines TRBV12-3 or TRBV12-4 with TRBJ2-5; 8 nucleotides line up with TRBD2. The J call may be incorrect, as the DNA end agrees better with TRBJ2-7. This CDR3 contains 13 residues. CDR3 coding DNA: TGTGCCAGCGCCTCGGGACTAGGGCGCGAGCAGTACTTC. It translates to CASASGLGREQYF.

This clonotype was observed a few times. This chain connects TRBV5-8 to TRBJ1-1; D gene ambiguous. V lost 1 base and J lost 0, with 4 bases in between. The germline gives CDR1 SGHTS, CDR2 YDEGEE. This CDR3 has 13 amino acids. The CDR3 is CASSLFLNTEAFF. The CDR3 region has the DNA TGTGCCAGCAGCTTGTTCCTGAACACTGAAGCTTTCTTT.

This rearrangement joins TRBV20-1 to TRBJ2-1; D possibly matches TRBD1 or TRBD2 (5 bases each). Trimming shortened V by 3 bases and J by 4 bases, and 25 bases separated the two germline ends. CDR3 size: 18 residues. Germline loops: CDR1 DFQATT, CDR2 SNEGSKA (reference sequence). The CDR3 DNA follows: TGCAGTGCTAGCGGGGCAACGAGTCAGAATCGAGGGTACAATGAGCAGTTCTTC. Amino acid sequence: CSASGATSQNRGYNEQFF.

In this sample, this clonotype turned up a few times. The chain joins TRBV7-2 to TRBJ2-7; no definite D call. The CDR3 loop spans 13 amino acids. Germline CDR1 and CDR2: SGHTA and FQGNSA. Trimming stripped 7 bases from V and 3 bases from J, with 13 bases between. The CDR3 coding sequence is TGTGCCAGCACCCTAGAATTCGGCTACGAGCAGTACTTC. The encoded protein is CASTLEFGYEQYF.

This chain uses TRBV4-1 with TRBJ1-4; D is unresolved. This CDR3 spans 16 amino acids. Germline assignment: CDR1 MGHRA and CDR2 YSYEKL. V shed 1 base and J shed 5 bases, with 14 bases lying between them. CDR3 sequence reads: CASSQVFSRGNEKLFF. CDR3 bases: TGCGCCAGCAGCCAAGTTTTTAGCCGTGGGAATGAAAAACTGTTTTTT.

This clonotype showed up just once. This chain joins TRBV20-1 and TRBJ2-5; 13 bases are shared with TRBD2. After removal of 6 bases from V and 9 bases from J, the junction contained 7 bases not matched to a gene. Germline V gene lookup returns CDR1 DFQATT and CDR2 SNEGSKA (reference sequence). This CDR3 spans 13 amino acids. CDR3: CSAPGTSGMAQYF. The CDR3 DNA sequence: TGCAGTGCCCCCGGGACTAGCGGGATGGCCCAGTACTTC.

The chain joins TRBV5-1 to TRBJ1-2; D is unresolved. Per germline, CDR1 SGHRS and CDR2 YFSETQ. The CDR3 extends over 13 amino acids. The V end was cut by 0 bases, the J end by 3 bases, with 6 bases between. CDR3: CASSLEPYYGYTF. The CDR3 bases are TGCGCCAGCAGCTTGGAGCCCTACTATGGCTACACCTTC.

With regard to this clonotype: A junction end diverges from the germline sequence, so it may reflect a read error. This rearrangement joins TRBV12-3 or TRBV12-4 to TRBJ2-5; 8 nucleotides align to TRBD1. This CDR3 spans 14 amino acids. In nucleotides, the CDR3 is TGTGCCAGCAGGTTAGCGGACAGGGAAGTGGGGCAGTACTTC. Encoded protein: CASRLADREVGQYF.

The rearrangement links TRBV5-1 to TRBJ2-4; TRBD2 aligns across 10 bases. Germline V gene sequence: CDR1 SGHRS, CDR2 YFSETQ. This CDR3 is built from 17 residues. V lost 0 bases and J lost 0; bases outside the gene matches: 3. This chain's CDR3 is CASSLVGLAVAKNIQYF. CDR3 sequence (DNA): TGCGCCAGCAGCTTGGTTGGACTAGCGGTAGCCAAAAACATTCAGTACTTC.

The rearrangement uses TRBV7-9 and TRBJ2-5, with 11 bases fitting TRBD1. Germline values: CDR1 SEHNR, CDR2 FQNEAQ (reference sequence). This CDR3 contains 15 residues. V shed 6 bases, J shed 2 bases, and the junction held 5 bases outside the gene matches. The CDR3 region is CASRRGQGAQETQYF. The CDR3 DNA reads TGTGCCAGCAGACGAGGACAGGGGGCTCAAGAGACCCAGTACTTC. Full variable domain (missing parts from reference TRBV7-9 and TRBJ2-5): DTGVSQNPRHKITKRGQNVTFRCDPISEHNRLYWYRQTLGQGPEFLTYFQNEAQLEKSRLLSDRFSAERPKGSFSTLEIQRTEQGDSAMYLCASRRGQGAQETQYFGPGTRLLVL.

The chain recombines TRBV5-1 with TRBJ2-2; 11 positions agree with TRBD1. Germline trimming cut 7 bases from V and 5 bases from J; bases unmatched to any gene: 10. The CDR3 contains 16 residues. Germline loops: CDR1 SGHRS, CDR2 YFSETQ. CDR3 in DNA: TGCGCCAGCTCCGGGAGGACAGGGGGCGATACCGGGGAGCTGTTTTTT. Protein: CASSGRTGGDTGELFF.

This clonotype was seen just once. CDR3 protein: CASSETRVEAFF. CDR3 nucleotide sequence: TGTGCCAGCAGTGAAACCAGGGTTGAAGCTTTCTTT. The chain has TRBV2 and TRBJ1-1, with a weak D call TRBD1 (5 bases). V lost 2 bases to trimming and J lost 7 bases, with 8 bases between them. Per the germline V gene, CDR1 is SNHLY and CDR2 is FYNNEI. This CDR3 region has 12 residues.

CDR3 region: CASSPILSGDIQYF. In nucleotides, the CDR3 is TGTGCCAGCAGCCCTATCCTTAGCGGGGACATTCAGTACTTC. The V gene is TRBV2, the J gene TRBJ2-4; 8 nucleotides agree with TRBD2. The CDR3 totals 14 residues. Per germline, CDR1 SNHLY and CDR2 FYNNEI. The ends lost 6 bases at V and 8 bases at J; junction bases unmatched: 9. The full variable domain, in which reference TRBV2 and TRBJ2-4 provide the parts outside the CDR3, is EPEVTQTPSHQVTQMGQEVILRCVPISNHLYFYWYRQILGQKVEFLVSFYNNEISEKSEIFDDQFSVERPDGSNFTLKIRSTKLEDSAMYFCASSPILSGDIQYFGAGTRLSVL.

There are many counts of this clonotype. The chain carries TRBV5-1 and TRBJ2-5; 10 bases map to TRBD2. The CDR3 sequence is 16 residues long. Germline values: CDR1 SGHRS, CDR2 YFSETQ. The V and J ends lost 4 bases and 5 bases, in that order; junction bases with no gene match: 11. The CDR3 spells CASSLRTSGGGETQYF. CDR3 in DNA: TGCGCCAGCAGCCTCCGGACTAGCGGAGGGGGGGAGACCCAGTACTTC.

V gene TRBV28 combines with J gene TRBJ2-7; 7 nucleotides line up with TRBD1. The germline CDR1 and CDR2 sequences are MDHEN and SYDVKM. The CDR3 has 13 amino acids. The trim removed 6 bases at V and 7 bases at J, leaving 9 bases unmatched. CDR3 bases: TGTGCCAGCAGCCGAGGGGGCCCCCAAGAGCAGTACTTC. It is translated as CASSRGGPQEQYF.

This clonotype has only a few counts. The chain joins TRBV9 to TRBJ2-2; D gene unclear. The V end was cut by 0 bases, the J end by 0 bases, with 6 bases between. Germline values: CDR1 SGDLS, CDR2 YYNGEE. The CDR3 sequence is 15 residues long. CDR3 in DNA: TGTGCCAGCAGCGTAGAATACGCGAACACCGGGGAGCTGTTTTTT. Amino acids: CASSVEYANTGELFF. The full variable domain, in which reference TRBV9 and TRBJ2-2 provide the parts outside the CDR3, is DSGVTQTPKHLITATGQRVTLRCSPRSGDLSVYWYQQSLDQGLQFLIQYYNGEERAKGNILERFSAQQFPDLHSELNLSSLELGDSALYFCASSVEYANTGELFFGEGSRLTVL.

The chain has TRBV28 and TRBJ2-1, with TRBD1 matching over 10 bases. V was pared by 5 bases and J by 5 bases, with 15 bases of the junction left unmatched. The CDR3 runs 18 residues. Germline V CDR1 and CDR2: MDHEN, SYDVKM. CDR3 bases: TGTGCCAGCAGTCTGTATACGATCCGGGACAGGGGAGACAATGAGCAGTTCTTC. This gives the protein CASSLYTIRDRGDNEQFF. Filled out from reference TRBV28 and TRBJ2-1, the complete variable domain reads DVKVTQSSRYLVKRTGEKVFLECVQDMDHENMFWYRQDPGLGLRLIYFSYDVKMKEKGDIPEGYSVSREKKERFSLILESASTNQTSMYLCASSLYTIRDRGDNEQFFGPGTRLTVL.

This chain connects TRBV11-2 to TRBJ2-1; D is tentatively TRBD1 or TRBD2 (5 bases each). Germline values: CDR1 SGHAT, CDR2 FQNNGV. This CDR3 is built from 14 residues. Trimming removed 5 bases at V and 6 bases at J, with 14 bases between. CDR3 sequence: CASSLVGDANEQFF. In DNA form, the CDR3 reads TGTGCCAGCAGCCTTGTAGGGGACGCCAATGAGCAGTTCTTC. Looking up the rest from reference TRBV11-2 and TRBJ2-1 gives the full variable domain: EAGVAQSPRYKIIEKRQSVAFWCNPISGHATLYWYQQILGQGPKLLIQFQNNGVVDDSQLPKDRFSAERLKGVDSTLKIQPAKLEDSAVYLCASSLVGDANEQFFGPGTRLTVL.